The 31 T cell receptor beta chains reported below all come from one sample, sequenced in a study of shared clonotypes between healthy human individuals. TCRdb keeps only in-frame clones here, not all; method: immunoSEQ multiplex PCR. The profile shows nearly 1,000,000 clones, 76% of them singletons. Sequencing was done on a sample of memory CD4+ T cells sorted from blood. The sample's subset: CD45RA-negative fraction. These receptors originate from a man younger than 35 in good health.

The V and J genes are TRBV5-4 and TRBJ1-6, with a weak D call TRBD1 (5 bases). The CDR3 is 15 residues long. V dropped 0 bases and J dropped 7 bases, with 11 bases sitting between them. CDR1 and CDR2 (germline): SGHNT, YYREEE (reference sequence). The CDR3 DNA reads TGTGCCAGCAGCTTGGGGGGCCGAGGGAATTCACCCCTCCACTTT. Translation gives CASSLGGRGNSPLHF.

The chain employs TRBV4-1 and TRBJ2-1; possible D gene TRBD1, 7 bases. The CDR3 has 16 residues. The ends were cut back, 3 bases at V and 4 bases at J, with 16 bases in the middle. CDR1 and CDR2 (germline): MGHRA, YSYEKL. In nucleotides, the CDR3 is TGCGCCAGCAGCCACTCCCGGGGGACAGTATACAATGAGCAGTTCTTC. As protein: CASSHSRGTVYNEQFF.

CDR3: CSANRASGGTEAFF. The CDR3, as DNA: TGCAGCGCGAACAGGGCCTCAGGGGGCACTGAAGCTTTCTTT. The chain has TRBV29-1 and TRBJ1-1, with 7 bases lining up with TRBD1. Germline CDR1 reads SQVTM; CDR2 reads ANQGSEA. The CDR3 spans 14 residues. The V and J ends lost 7 bases and 4 bases, in that order; junction bases with no gene match: 12.

The chain employs TRBV2 and TRBJ1-2; 7 bases line up with TRBD1. Germline V CDR1 and CDR2: SNHLY, FYNNEI. The CDR3 runs 14 residues. Trimming cost V 2 bases and J 8 bases; bases outside gene matches: 8. The CDR3 nucleotides are TGTGCCAGCAGTGAACAGGGGGAATCGGTGGGCTACACCTTC. Protein: CASSEQGESVGYTF.

This chain connects TRBV2 to TRBJ2-3; D uncertain. The CDR3 is made up of 15 amino acids. CDR1 and CDR2 (germline): SNHLY, FYNNEI. Between the trimmed V and J ends, which lost 7 bases and 1 base, there was a span of 15 bases. The CDR3 nucleotides read TGTGCCAGCACCCCAGATGGGCTGCGCACAGATACGCAGTATTTT. Translation: CASTPDGLRTDTQYF. Combining the CDR3 with reference TRBV2 and TRBJ2-3 gives the whole variable domain EPEVTQTPSHQVTQMGQEVILRCVPISNHLYFYWYRQILGQKVEFLVSFYNNEISEKSEIFDDQFSVERPDGSNFTLKIRSTKLEDSAMYFCASTPDGLRTDTQYFGPGTRLTVL.

The gene calls are TRBV13 and TRBJ1-2, with TRBD1 as a possible D gene (5 bases). Looked up from germline, CDR1 is PRHDT and CDR2 is FYEKMQ (reference sequence). V lost 5 bases and J 4 bases, leaving 20 bases between the germline ends. This CDR3 contains 16 residues. The CDR3 DNA is TGTGCCAGCAGCACAGTCCGGGACGCATCCAGCTATGGCTACACCTTC. It is translated as CASSTVRDASSYGYTF.

This clone turned up a few times. The chain uses TRBV14 and TRBJ2-5, with 9 bases identical to TRBD1. Germline trimming cut 4 bases from V and 3 bases from J; bases unmatched to any gene: 6. Looked up from germline, CDR1 is SGHDN and CDR2 is FVKESK. The length of the CDR3 is 15 residues. CDR3 in amino acids: CASSRGDRAKETQYF. The CDR3 DNA is TGTGCCAGCAGCCGAGGGGACAGGGCCAAAGAGACCCAGTACTTC.

This chain connects TRBV4-1 to TRBJ1-6; D gene ambiguous. CDR3 length equals 15 residues. V lost 1 base and J lost 8, with 12 bases in between. Germline CDR1 is MGHRA and CDR2 is YSYEKL. The CDR3 nucleotides read TGCGCCAGCAGCCAAGGGGGATCTGGGTATTCACCCCTCCACTTT. This sequence encodes CASSQGGSGYSPLHF.

This clone was seen a handful of times. The chain combines TRBV14 with TRBJ2-5; weak D call: TRBD1 (5 bases). The J call is doubtful: the DNA matches TRBJ2-7 better. The CDR3 spans 13 residues. Germline CDR1 and CDR2: SGHDN and FVKESK. The CDR3 loop is CASSPIGANEQYF. In DNA form, the CDR3 reads TGTGCCAGCAGCCCGATTGGGGCTAACGAGCAGTACTTC.

V is TRBV6-5 and J is TRBJ2-7, with D perhaps being TRBD1 or TRBD2 (5 bases each). Germline V CDR1 and CDR2: MNHEY, SVGAGI. The V end lost 5 bases, the J end lost 2 bases, and 10 bases lay between the germline ends. This CDR3 has 13 amino acids. DNA for the CDR3: TGTGCCAGCAGTGCCGTGGGGGCCTACGAGCAGTACTTC. It codes for CASSAVGAYEQYF.

For the CDR3, the DNA is TGTGCCAGCAGTGAACCAGGGTTTTACGGCTACACCTTC. Translating gives CASSEPGFYGYTF. The chain employs TRBV6-1 and TRBJ1-2; possible D gene TRBD1, 5 bases. V was shortened by 2 bases and J by 8 bases, with 12 bases between the two germline ends. Germline-derived CDR1 and CDR2 are MNHNS and SASEGT. The CDR3 covers 13 residues.

On this clone itself: The same CDR3 arises from other DNA sequences in this sample as well. The DNA of the CDR3 is TGTGCCTGGAGTCGGAACAGGGACTATGGCTACACCTTC. It yields the protein CAWSRNRDYGYTF. The chain is built from TRBV30 and TRBJ1-2; D might be TRBD1 (6 bases). With 2 bases removed from V and 3 bases from J, the gap between germline ends came to 10 bases. This CDR3 comprises 13 residues. Looked up from germline, CDR1 is GTSNPN and CDR2 is SVGIG (reference sequence).

This clone was seen once. This chain links TRBV11-3 with TRBJ1-1; 8 bases match TRBD1. Germline V gene lookup returns CDR1 SGHNT and CDR2 YENEEA. V shed 5 bases, J shed 8 bases, and the junction held 7 bases outside the gene matches. The CDR3 consists of 13 residues. Written as DNA, the CDR3 is TGTGCCAGCAGCCAAGGACAGGGTTCCGAAGCTTTCTTT. It translates to CASSQGQGSEAFF. Full variable domain (outside the CDR3, taken from reference TRBV11-3 and TRBJ1-1): EAGVVQSPRYKIIEKKQPVAFWCNPISGHNTLYWYLQNLGQGPELLIRYENEEAVDDSQLPKDRFSAERLKGVDSTLKIQPAELGDSAVYLCASSQGQGSEAFFGQGTRLTVV.

The CDR3 spells CASSESQISTDTQYF. The CDR3 bases are TGTGCCAGCAGTGAATCCCAAATCTCCACAGATACGCAGTATTTT. The chain links TRBV25-1 to TRBJ2-3; D gene unclear. V was pared by 1 base and J by 2 bases, with 10 bases between. The CDR3 loop spans 15 amino acids. Germline values: CDR1 MGHDK, CDR2 SYGVNS. Variable domain in full (rest from reference TRBV25-1 and TRBJ2-3): EADIYQTPRYLVIGTGKKITLECSQTMGHDKMYWYQQDPGMELHLIHYSYGVNSTEKGDLSSESTVSRIRTEHFPLTLESARPSHTSQYLCASSESQISTDTQYFGPGTRLTVL.

The table lists this clone with a count of one. The J gene is TRBJ2-5, the V gene TRBV6-1; TRBD1 is a possible D gene (5 bases). The germline CDR1 and CDR2 sequences are MNHNS and SASEGT. V dropped 6 bases and J dropped 1 base, with 9 bases sitting between them. The CDR3 length is 13 residues. CDR3 region: CASRPGPQETQYF. CDR3 coding DNA: TGTGCCAGCAGACCAGGGCCCCAAGAGACCCAGTACTTC.

The CDR3 nucleotides read TGTGCCAGTAGTATAGAGGGGCCCAATGAGCAGTTCTTC. Translating gives CASSIEGPNEQFF. The V call is TRBV19, the J call TRBJ2-1; weak D call: TRBD1 (5 bases). The V gene's germline CDR1 is LNHDA and CDR2 SQIVND (reference sequence). CDR3 length equals 13 residues. Trimming cost V 0 bases and J 6 bases, with 6 bases left between them. The full variable domain, rest sourced from reference TRBV19 and TRBJ2-1, is DGGITQSPKYLFRKEGQNVTLSCEQNLNHDAMYWYRQDPGQGLRLIYYSQIVNDFQKGDIAEGYSVSREKKESFPLTVTSAQKNPTAFYLCASSIEGPNEQFFGPGTRLTVL.

The V gene is TRBV7-6, the J gene TRBJ1-1, with D perhaps TRBD1 (5 bases). CDR1 is SGHVS and CDR2 is FNYEAQ in the germline V gene. V gave up 5 bases and J gave up 7 bases, with 14 bases separating them. This CDR3 comprises 13 residues. The CDR3 nucleotides are TGTGCCAGCAGCCACCAGGGAGCGAGTGAAGCTTTCTTT. Translated, it gives CASSHQGASEAFF.

The rearrangement links TRBV5-1 to TRBJ2-5; D unclear. Per the germline V gene, CDR1 is SGHRS and CDR2 is YFSETQ. The CDR3 length is 13 residues. V lost 4 bases and J 2 bases, leaving 9 bases between the germline ends. DNA of the CDR3: TGCGCCAGCAGCGTGGGATTTCAAGAGACCCAGTACTTC. It specifies CASSVGFQETQYF.

This chain links TRBV5-4 with TRBJ1-2; TRBD1 matches 8 bases. The CDR3 has 14 amino acids. Germline trimming cut 4 bases from V and 8 bases from J; bases unmatched to any gene: 10. The V gene's germline CDR1 is SGHNT and CDR2 YYREEE (reference sequence). The CDR3 DNA is TGTGCCAGCAGCACATCCGGGACAGGTTACGGCTACACCTTC. It translates to CASSTSGTGYGYTF. The variable domain in full, with the rest retrieved from reference TRBV5-4 and TRBJ1-2, is ETGVTQSPTHLIKTRGQQVTLRCSSQSGHNTVSWYQQALGQGPQFIFQYYREEENGRGNFPPRFSGLQFPNYSSELNVNALELDDSALYLCASSTSGTGYGYTFGSGTRLTVV.

The chain has TRBV6-1 and TRBJ1-4; maybe TRBD1 (6 bases). The CDR3 is 13 residues long. The germline V gene has CDR1 MNHNS and CDR2 SASEGT. Trimming left V 8 bases short and J 8 bases short, with 15 bases between. The CDR3 DNA is TGTGCCAGCCAGGCCAGGGGCAGGGAAAAACTGTTTTTT. It specifies CASQARGREKLFF.

V is TRBV27 and J is TRBJ1-2, with D possibly TRBD1 on 6 matching bases. CDR1 and CDR2 (germline): MNHEY, SMNVEV (reference sequence). The V gene lost 0 bases and the J gene lost 4 bases, with 18 bases spanning the gap. This CDR3 region has 17 residues. In DNA, the CDR3 is TGTGCCAGCAGTTTATCGTCAACACTCGGGACAACCTATGGCTACACCTTC. The encoded protein is CASSLSSTLGTTYGYTF.

Notes on this clone: The sample has other DNA sequences that encode this CDR3 too. DNA of the CDR3: TGTGCCAGCAGCTTAGCGGCCGGTTCCTACAATGAGCAGTTCTTC. This codes for CASSLAAGSYNEQFF. The V and J genes are TRBV7-2 and TRBJ2-1; D not resolved. The CDR3 spans 15 residues. The germline V gene has CDR1 SGHTA and CDR2 FQGNSA. V was clipped by 0 bases and J by 1 base, with 7 bases between them.

This chain connects TRBV25-1 to TRBJ2-5, with 8 bases that match TRBD2. The CDR3 covers 15 residues. The V and J ends lost 5 bases and 5 bases, in that order; junction bases with no gene match: 10. The germline CDR1 and CDR2 sequences are MGHDK and SYGVNS. The CDR3 nucleotides are TGTGCCAGCAGTTCCGGGAGGGCTGGATGGGAGACCCAGTACTTC. This encodes CASSSGRAGWETQYF.

The chain carries TRBV2 and TRBJ1-6, with a possible D match to TRBD1 (5 bases). Deletions cut 5 bases from V and 1 base from J, with 12 bases between. The CDR3 consists of 16 residues. CDR1 is SNHLY and CDR2 is FYNNEI in the germline V gene. This CDR3 reads CASSTTAGSYNSPLHF. CDR3 DNA: TGTGCCAGCAGTACGACAGCAGGGTCCTATAATTCACCCCTCCACTTT.

The CDR3 region is CAISERGWINLTEAFF. DNA of the CDR3: TGTGCCATCAGTGAGCGTGGGTGGATTAACCTCACTGAAGCTTTCTTT. This sequence joins TRBV10-3 and TRBJ1-1; D call uncertain. Trimming took 2 bases from V and 4 from J, leaving 17 bases between them. This CDR3 contains 16 residues. Germline V CDR1 and CDR2: ENHRY, SYGVKD.

J is TRBJ1-2 and V is TRBV6-5; D not resolved. In germline, CDR1 is MNHEY, CDR2 SVGAGI. V was trimmed by 7 bases and J by 4 bases, leaving 19 bases between them. The CDR3 contains 15 residues. The CDR3 DNA reads TGTGCCAGCAACATGGCCCTGAATAATCGCTATGGCTACACCTTC. Its protein is CASNMALNNRYGYTF.

The gene calls are TRBV4-3 and TRBJ1-2, with a possible D match to TRBD1 (5 bases). The V gene's germline CDR1 is LGHNA and CDR2 YSLEER. This CDR3 is 16 amino acids long. V was pared by 0 bases and J by 4 bases, with 15 bases between. CDR3 in DNA: TGCGCCAGCAGCCAAGATGCGGCAGGGATGGGCTATGGCTACACCTTC. Translation: CASSQDAAGMGYGYTF.

The chain uses TRBV9 and TRBJ1-3, with D unclear. This CDR3 spans 15 amino acids. Trimming left V 8 bases short and J 1 base short, with 16 bases between. Germline lookup yields CDR1 SGDLS and CDR2 YYNGEE. CDR3 amino acids: CASSWGPGSGNTIYF. Written as DNA, the CDR3 is TGTGCCAGTTCATGGGGTCCCGGATCTGGAAACACCATATATTTT.

The gene calls are TRBV2 and TRBJ2-1, with a tentative D call TRBD1 (5 bases). The V gene's germline CDR1 is SNHLY and CDR2 FYNNEI. V lost 10 bases and J 6 bases, leaving 16 bases between the germline ends. CDR3 length: 13 amino acids. CDR3 in amino acids: CATHAQGINEQFF. The CDR3 bases are TGTGCCACCCACGCGCAGGGTATCAATGAGCAGTTCTTC. The full variable domain, with the rest looked up from reference TRBV2 and TRBJ2-1, is EPEVTQTPSHQVTQMGQEVILRCVPISNHLYFYWYRQILGQKVEFLVSFYNNEISEKSEIFDDQFSVERPDGSNFTLKIRSTKLEDSAMYFCATHAQGINEQFFGPGTRLTVL.

The chain recombines TRBV5-1 with TRBJ2-3; 14 nucleotides line up with TRBD2. CDR1 SGHRS and CDR2 YFSETQ come from the germline V gene. The CDR3 is 20 amino acids. J gave up 4 bases and V 0 bases, and 13 bases lay outside the gene matches. As DNA, the CDR3 is TGCGCCAGCAGCTTGGCCGGGACTAGCGGGAGAGTGGTACAGGCAGATACGCAGTATTTT. Translating gives CASSLAGTSGRVVQADTQYF.

The V gene is TRBV5-6, the J gene TRBJ1-4; weak D call: TRBD1 (5 bases). The CDR3 sequence is 16 residues long. CDR1 is SGHDT, CDR2 YYEEEE, per germline. Trimming shortened V by 4 bases and J by 0 bases, and 13 bases separated the two germline ends. CDR3 coding DNA: TGTGCCAGCAGCGGCGGGACGGCTGCAACTAATGAAAAACTGTTTTTT. This codes for CASSGGTAATNEKLFF.